This is a list of T cell receptor beta chains from one sample in a study of CD8+ T cells in alopecia areata. Profiled with immunoSEQ multiplex PCR; TCRdb holds only in-frame clones, not every one. The repertoire holds about 270,000 clones, with roughly 63% as singletons. Sequencing used CD4+ T cells sorted from blood, obtained at roughly week 52, from a patient treated with tofacitinib. The source is a human donor with alopecia areata. Both conserved end residues are part of each CDR3. The order of the fields is clone size, J gene, V gene, D gene, CDR3 protein, CDR3 DNA. The D gene is left open where the match is weak. Size is stated for part of the rows, as once, few or many counts, or as a class when the clone is expanded.

few,TRBJ1-1,TRBV25-1,NA,CASSEYNRIEAFF,TGTGCCAGCAGTGAGTATAACAGAATTGAAGCTTTCTTT
NA,TRBJ2-2,TRBV29-1,TRBD1,CSAVRTGNTGELFF,TGCAGCGCAGTTAGGACAGGCAATACCGGGGAGCTGTTTTTT
NA,TRBJ2-4,TRBV7-2,TRBD1,CASSTGAKNIQYF,TGTGCCAGTTCGACAGGGGCCAAAAACATTCAGTACTTC
few,TRBJ2-1,TRBV29-1,TRBD1,CSVGTGEEGEQFF,TGCAGCGTAGGGACAGGGGAGGAAGGTGAGCAGTTCTTC
NA,TRBJ2-5,TRBV30,TRBD1,CAWSVLQGRRVGETQYF,TGTGCCTGGAGTGTACTACAGGGGCGCAGGGTTGGGGAGACCCAGTACTTC
NA,TRBJ2-1,TRBV7-7,TRBD2,CASSPGTRDNEQFF,TGTGCTAGCAGCCCCGGGACTAGGGACAATGAGCAGTTCTTC
few,TRBJ2-5,TRBV6-5,NA,CASSSDWVRLSKTQYF,TGTGCCAGCAGTTCCGATTGGGTGAGGCTTTCAAAGACCCAGTACTTC
few,TRBJ2-1,TRBV7-9,NA,CASGSPWNEQFF,TGTGCCAGCGGATCCCCCTGGAATGAGCAGTTCTTC
NA,TRBJ1-2,TRBV20-1,NA,CSASRADGYTF,TGCAGTGCTAGCAGGGCCGATGGCTACACCTTC
NA,TRBJ2-7,TRBV15,TRBD2,CATSRARAGGVHEQYF,TGTGCCACCAGCAGAGCCAGGGCGGGGGGAGTCCACGAGCAGTACTTC
NA,TRBJ2-7,TRBV5-1,NA,CASSLRGSYEQYF,TGCGCCAGCAGCTTACGGGGCTCCTACGAGCAGTACTTC
NA,TRBJ1-4,TRBV29-1,NA,CSVRTAEKLFF,TGCAGCGTCCGGACGGCCGAAAAACTGTTTTTT
NA,TRBJ1-1,TRBV5-6,TRBD1,CASSLVGQGDTEAFF,TGTGCCAGCAGCTTGGTGGGACAGGGGGACACTGAAGCTTTCTTT
NA,TRBJ1-6,TRBV30,NA,CAWMGAGNSPLHF,TGTGCCTGGATGGGGGCAGGTAATTCACCCCTCCACTTT
NA,TRBJ1-2,TRBV30,NA,CAWSRPAYGYTF,TGTGCCTGGAGTCGGCCGGCCTATGGCTACACCTTC
NA,TRBJ1-1,TRBV6-5,NA,CASSYSAGEAFF,TGTGCCAGCAGTTACTCGGCAGGCGAAGCTTTCTTT
once,TRBJ2-7,TRBV29-1,TRBD1,CSGRGAGGFDEQYF,TGCAGCGGACGAGGGGCAGGGGGATTTGACGAGCAGTACTTC
NA,TRBJ1-1,TRBV5-1,NA,CASSVTGTRNTEAFF,TGCGCCAGCAGCGTAACCGGGACAAGGAACACTGAAGCTTTCTTT
NA,TRBJ1-1,TRBV30,NA,CAWSGHRGTEAFF,TGTGCCTGGAGTGGGCACCGAGGGACTGAAGCTTTCTTT
NA,TRBJ1-1,TRBV29-1,TRBD1,CSVAASTGGDTEAFF,TGCAGCGTTGCCGCCTCGACAGGGGGGGACACTGAAGCTTTCTTT
few,TRBJ2-3,TRBV2,NA,CASSEESADTQYF,TGTGCCAGCAGTGAAGAATCCGCAGATACGCAGTATTTT
NA,TRBJ2-3,TRBV19,NA,CASSRRGTTDTQYF,TGTGCCAGTAGCAGGAGGGGGACCACAGATACGCAGTATTTT
once,TRBJ2-3,TRBV6-6,NA,CAAGSDTQYF,TGTGCTGCGGGGTCAGATACGCAGTATTTT
NA,TRBJ1-1,TRBV7-2,NA,CASSLGWPKPNTEAFF,TGTGCCAGCAGCTTAGGTTGGCCAAAGCCGAACACTGAAGCTTTCTTT
NA,TRBJ2-2,TRBV5-1,NA,CASSFGGPGELFF,TGCGCCAGCAGCTTCGGGGGCCCCGGGGAGCTGTTTTTT
NA,TRBJ2-5,TRBV29-1,TRBD1,CSFAGTEETQYF,TGCAGCTTCGCCGGGACAGAAGAGACCCAGTACTTC
few,TRBJ2-7,TRBV29-1,NA,CSVGGGASYEQYF,TGCAGCGTTGGGGGGGGCGCCTCCTACGAGCAGTACTTC
NA,TRBJ2-5,TRBV2,NA,CASERAETQYF,TGTGCCAGCGAACGGGCAGAGACCCAGTACTTC
NA,TRBJ1-2,TRBV5-1,TRBD1,CASSFRTGLYGYTF,TGCGCCAGCAGCTTTCGGACAGGCCTCTATGGCTACACCTTC
NA,TRBJ1-2,TRBV30,NA,CAWSVTVGGPGYTF,TGTGCCTGGAGTGTGACAGTGGGAGGGCCCGGCTACACCTTC
NA,TRBJ2-5,TRBV14,NA,CASSQLGETQYF,TGTGCCAGCAGCCAACTAGGGGAGACCCAGTACTTC
NA,TRBJ2-5,TRBV10-3,TRBD2,CATWGRRGDDETQYF,TGTGCCACCTGGGGTCGGCGGGGGGACGATGAGACCCAGTACTTC
NA,TRBJ2-1,TRBV7-2,NA,CASSLQTQRNEQFF,TGTGCCAGCAGCTTGCAAACCCAACGCAATGAGCAGTTCTTC
NA,TRBJ2-3,TRBV7-8,TRBD2,CASSDGLRGTSTDTQYF,TGTGCCAGCAGCGATGGACTGCGGGGGACTAGCACAGATACGCAGTATTTT
NA,TRBJ1-6,TRBV30,TRBD1,CAWSGDSWPPLHF,TGTGCCTGGAGTGGGGACAGTTGGCCACCCCTCCACTTT
NA,TRBJ2-6,TRBV2,NA,CASSQGTPGANVLTF,TGTGCCAGCAGCCAGGGAACCCCTGGGGCCAACGTCCTGACTTTC
NA,TRBJ2-7,TRBV7-8,NA,CASSPRGGYEQYF,TGTGCCAGCAGCCCGCGGGGAGGCTACGAGCAGTACTTC
few,TRBJ2-5,TRBV5-4,NA,CASTNRGTAEGGTQYF,TGTGCCAGCACCAACCGGGGGACAGCGGAGGGTGGGACCCAGTACTTC
few,TRBJ1-5,TRBV29-1,NA,CSAAMGSNQPQHF,TGCAGCGCCGCCATGGGAAGCAATCAGCCCCAGCATTTT
NA,TRBJ2-1,TRBV4-1,TRBD2,CASSLAGVPYNEQFF,TGCGCCAGCAGCCTCGCGGGGGTCCCCTACAATGAGCAGTTCTTC
NA,TRBJ2-3,TRBV30,NA,CAWSVLGARTDTQYF,TGTGCCTGGAGTGTACTGGGGGCGCGAACAGATACGCAGTATTTT
NA,TRBJ2-1,TRBV27,NA,CASSLSSLSYNEQFF,TGTGCCAGCAGTTTATCTAGCCTCTCCTACAATGAGCAGTTCTTC
few,TRBJ2-5,TRBV14,NA,CASSRHMASQETQYF,TGTGCCAGCAGCCGGCACATGGCCTCCCAAGAGACCCAGTACTTC
NA,TRBJ2-5,TRBV6-5,TRBD2,CASSYGTSGSETQYF,TGTGCCAGCAGTTACGGGACTAGCGGGTCAGAGACCCAGTACTTC
NA,TRBJ1-1,TRBV7-9,NA,CASNVGQSGTEAFF,TGTGCCAGCAACGTTGGACAATCGGGAACTGAAGCTTTCTTT
NA,TRBJ1-2,TRBV29-1,NA,CSVSDGYTF,TGCAGCGTTTCGGACGGCTACACCTTC
NA,TRBJ1-2,TRBV30,TRBD1,CAWDRGRGGYTF,TGTGCCTGGGACAGGGGGAGAGGAGGCTACACCTTC
few,TRBJ2-5,TRBV6-6,NA,CASSGMGKETQYF,TGTGCCAGCAGTGGGATGGGTAAAGAGACCCAGTACTTC